A single sample gave rise to the 15 T cell receptor beta chains below, sequenced in a study of molecular identifiers for immune sequencing clone quantification. TCRdb fed the PCR reads into MiXCR, producing one record per CDR3 protein. The data hold about 630,000 distinct CDR3 sequences, with less than 30% observed a single time. Input material: naive CD8+ T cells from blood, with Jurkat cell RNA spiked in. The subset here: FACS-sorted CD8+CD4-CCR7+CD45RA+ naive T cells. The receptors were sampled from a human donor in good health. Some libraries in this study had Jurkat cell RNA spiked in.

In its sample, this clonotype was seen a few times. The chain couples TRBV7-2 to TRBJ2-7, with 7 bases matching TRBD2. Germline loops: CDR1 SGHTA, CDR2 FQGNSA. J gave up 4 bases and V 6 bases, and 15 bases lay outside the gene matches. The CDR3 spans 16 residues. Here the CDR3 reads CASSKIAGVASYEQYF. For the CDR3, the DNA is TGTGCCAGCAGTAAAATCGCGGGAGTAGCGAGTTACGAGCAGTACTTC.

The chain employs TRBV6-2 or TRBV6-3 and TRBJ2-3; D could derive from TRBD1 or TRBD2 (5 bases each). This CDR3 has 17 amino acids. Between the trimmed V and J ends, which lost 4 bases and 2 bases, there was a span of 19 bases. Germline-derived CDR1 and CDR2 are MNHEY and SVGEGT. CDR3 bases: TGTGCCAGCAGTTTCCTTATGGGACCCCAGATCACAGATACGCAGTATTTT. It specifies CASSFLMGPQITDTQYF.

This clonotype was seen a handful of times. The junction differs from germline at one of its ends, possibly a read error. V gene TRBV4-3 combines with J gene TRBJ1-1; D may be TRBD1 (5 bases). This CDR3 region has 15 residues. Germline V gene data show CDR1 as LGHNA and CDR2 as YSLEER. This CDR3 is CASSKEGVGGTEAFF. The CDR3 coding sequence is TGCGCCAGCAGCAAAGAAGGGGTGGGCGGGACTGAAGCTTTCTTT.

This clonotype was observed at least ten times. The genes are TRBV5-6 and TRBJ1-3; D unresolved. CDR3 size: 18 residues. In germline, CDR1 is SGHDT, CDR2 YYEEEE. Trimming shortened V by 2 bases and J by 0 bases, and 18 bases separated the two germline ends. CDR3 DNA: TGTGCCAGCAGCTTCGGCCCACTTCAAACACTCTCTGGAAACACCATATATTTT. It translates to CASSFGPLQTLSGNTIYF.

The rearrangement joins TRBV21-1 to TRBJ2-5. TRBV21-1 is described as a pseudogene. This CDR3 region has 14 residues. DNA of the CDR3: TGTGCCGGCCTCCTAAGGGGGTCCAAAGAGACCCAGTACTTC. Translating it yields CAGLLRGSKETQYF.

This clonotype was observed at least ten times. The chain has TRBV7-9 and TRBJ2-4; D not certain. CDR3 length equals 13 residues. The germline CDR1 and CDR2 sequences are SEHNR and FQNEAQ (reference sequence). Between the trimmed V and J ends, which lost 4 bases and 7 bases, there was a span of 11 bases. CDR3 region: CASSSPTGNIQYF. As DNA, the CDR3 is TGTGCCAGCAGCTCGCCGACTGGGAACATTCAGTACTTC.

This rearrangement joins TRBV13 to TRBJ2-3, with D hard to call. The J call may be mistaken, given a closer DNA end match to TRBJ1-5. This CDR3 region has 16 residues. In germline, CDR1 is PRHDT, CDR2 FYEKMQ (reference sequence). Here the CDR3 reads CASSLGLAGSTDTQHF. For the CDR3, the DNA is TGTGCCAGCAGCTTAGGTCTAGCGGGCTCCACAGATACGCAGCATTTT.

This clonotype has at least ten counts. This rearrangement joins TRBV20-1 to TRBJ2-7; 12 bases agree with TRBD2. Germline V gene lookup returns CDR1 DFQATT and CDR2 SNEGSKA (reference sequence). The CDR3 runs to 14 residues. V lost 5 bases and J lost 12; bases outside the gene matches: 14. The CDR3 loop is CSALPGTSGPPGYF. As DNA, the CDR3 is TGCAGTGCTCTTCCCGGGACTAGCGGGCCTCCTGGGTACTTC.

This clonotype has ten or more counts. This chain joins TRBV19 and TRBJ2-7; D perhaps matches TRBD1 (5 bases). The germline V gene encodes CDR1 LNHDA and CDR2 SQIVND (reference sequence). The CDR3 runs 13 residues. V was shortened by 6 bases and J by 1 base, with 10 bases between the two germline ends. CDR3 bases: TGTGCCAGTAGCAACAGGATATCCTACGAGCAGTACTTC. Translation gives CASSNRISYEQYF. The full variable domain, in which reference TRBV19 and TRBJ2-7 provide the parts outside the CDR3, is DGGITQSPKYLFRKEGQNVTLSCEQNLNHDAMYWYRQDPGQGLRLIYYSQIVNDFQKGDIAEGYSVSREKKESFPLTVTSAQKNPTAFYLCASSNRISYEQYFGPGTRLTVT.

Of note for this clonotype: This clone may be a read error of a much larger clone one base away. The chain joins TRBV7-9 to TRBJ1-2, with D perhaps matching TRBD1 (5 bases). The germline V and J ends were trimmed by 10 bases and 4 bases, with 19 bases remaining between them. CDR1 SEHNR and CDR2 FQNEAQ come from the germline V gene (reference sequence). The CDR3 runs 14 residues. CDR3 coding DNA: TGTGCCACCGGGGACGGGGACGTAGGCTATGGCTACACCTTC. As protein: CATGDGDVGYGYTF.

The chain joins TRBV28 to TRBJ2-2, with D unclear. The CDR3 runs 15 residues. The germline gives CDR1 MDHEN, CDR2 SYDVKM. Trimming stripped 0 bases from V and 4 bases from J, with 9 bases between. CDR3 in DNA: TGTGCCAGCAGTTTATGGGATAAGGGCACCGGGGAGCTGTTTTTT. This encodes CASSLWDKGTGELFF.

For this clonotype: A much larger clone lies a single base off, so this may be a read error. The chain carries TRBV5-1 and TRBJ2-3; 10 bases agree with TRBD2. The CDR3 covers 16 residues. Germline V CDR1 and CDR2: SGHRS, YFSETQ. The CDR3 region is CVSSASGLAVTDTQYF. CDR3 in DNA: TGCGTCAGCAGCGCCTCCGGACTAGCGGTCACAGATACGCAGTATTTT.

This clonotype was picked up many times. This sequence joins TRBV4-1 and TRBJ2-4; D is uncertain. V was pared by 4 bases and J by 0 bases, with 10 bases between. The CDR3 runs to 15 residues. The germline V gene encodes CDR1 MGHRA and CDR2 YSYEKL. The CDR3: CASSPTDLAKNIQYF. DNA of the CDR3: TGCGCCAGCAGCCCTACGGACCTAGCCAAAAACATTCAGTACTTC.

This chain connects TRBV12-3 or TRBV12-4 to TRBJ1-2; 10 nucleotides match TRBD1. V lost 8 bases, J lost 5 bases, and 8 bases stayed unmatched. The CDR3 sequence is 14 residues long. The CDR3 DNA follows: TGTGCCAGCTGGGGGACAGGGGCTTATTATGGCTACACCTTC. It codes for CASWGTGAYYGYTF.

This clonotype came up many times. V usage is TRBV4-2 and J usage is TRBJ1-1; D is ambiguous. The V gene lost 6 bases and the J gene lost 0 bases, with 14 bases spanning the gap. There are 15 residues in the CDR3. The germline V gene encodes CDR1 LGHNA and CDR2 YNFKEQ. DNA of the CDR3: TGTGCCAGCAGGACGACAACTGTCATGAACACTGAAGCTTTCTTT. Residues: CASRTTTVMNTEAFF.